This T cell receptor beta chain was retrieved from a study of T-cell reconstitution after alpha-beta-depleted transplantation in children. Comments on this clonotype: Just one base apart from a much larger clone, this may be a read error.

V was trimmed by 4 bases and J by 4 bases, leaving 13 bases between them. Germline loops: CDR1 SEHNR, CDR2 FQNEAQ (reference sequence). There are 14 residues in the CDR3. TCRbeta library construction was performed incorporating unique molecular identifiers. TCRdb reprocessed the PCR reads via MiXCR and lists one record per CDR3 protein. Of fewer than 120,000 distinct CDR3 sequences listed, approximately 10% are singletons. This clonotype was sampled from a human donor who donated a stem cell graft to a child with acute lymphoblastic leukemia. The rearrangement joins TRBV7-9 to TRBJ1-2; D call uncertain. The specimen was PBMCs from the stem cell graft donor, collected from the stem cell graft. The CDR3 here is CASSSAGQAYGYTF. The CDR3 coding sequence is TGTGCCAGCAGCTCAGCGGGTCAGGCCTATGGCTACACCTTC.